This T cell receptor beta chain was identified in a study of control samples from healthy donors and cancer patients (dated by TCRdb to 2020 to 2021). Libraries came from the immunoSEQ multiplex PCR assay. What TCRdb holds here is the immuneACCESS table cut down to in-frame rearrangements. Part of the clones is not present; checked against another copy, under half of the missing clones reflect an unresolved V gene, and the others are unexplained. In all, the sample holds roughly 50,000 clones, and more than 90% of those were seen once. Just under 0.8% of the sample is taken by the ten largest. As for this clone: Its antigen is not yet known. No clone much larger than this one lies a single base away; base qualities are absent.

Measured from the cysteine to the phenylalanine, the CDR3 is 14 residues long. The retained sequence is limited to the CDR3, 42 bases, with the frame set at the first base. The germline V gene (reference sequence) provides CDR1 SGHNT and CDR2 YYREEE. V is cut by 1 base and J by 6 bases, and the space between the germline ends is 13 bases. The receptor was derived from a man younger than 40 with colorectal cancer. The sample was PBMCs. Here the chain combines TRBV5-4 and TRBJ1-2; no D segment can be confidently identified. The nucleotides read TGTGCCAGCAGCTTGTATCGTGAGGAGCATGGCTACACCTTC. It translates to CASSLYREEHGYTF.